This T cell receptor (beta chain) was recorded in a study of blood T cell repertoires in COVID-19. About the research overall: From T cells, B-cell-depleted T cells, or PBMCs came the material, which was cDNA or gDNA.

Trimming pared 4 bases from V and 1 base from J, leaving 15 bases between. The CDR3 spans 16 residues. Looked up from germline, CDR1 is SGHTA and CDR2 is FQGTGA. Original methodology: Estimation of nucleated cell counts was performed using reference gene primer amplification. Repertoires were generated with immunoSEQ multiplex PCR, while TCRdb's copy carries only in-frame clones and drops some. V, J and clone size derive from that table, while D and trimming were established from the DNA sequence. The sample has some 65,000 clones; approximately 93% are singletons. This chain joins TRBV7-3 and TRBJ2-3; possible D gene TRBD1, 6 bases. Material: peripheral blood. The receptor comes from a man aged 65 to 85 with active COVID-19. The CDR3: CASSYTGQTGTDTQYF. CDR3 in DNA: TGTGCCAGCAGCTACACCGGACAGACAGGCACAGATACGCAGTATTTT. The complete variable domain, with remaining parts taken from reference TRBV7-3 and TRBJ2-3, reads GAGVSQTPSNKVTEKGKYVELRCDPISGHTALYWYRQSLGQGPEFLIYFQGTGAADDSGLPNDRFFAVRPEGSVSTLKIQRTERGDSAVYLCASSYTGQTGTDTQYFGPGTRLTVL.